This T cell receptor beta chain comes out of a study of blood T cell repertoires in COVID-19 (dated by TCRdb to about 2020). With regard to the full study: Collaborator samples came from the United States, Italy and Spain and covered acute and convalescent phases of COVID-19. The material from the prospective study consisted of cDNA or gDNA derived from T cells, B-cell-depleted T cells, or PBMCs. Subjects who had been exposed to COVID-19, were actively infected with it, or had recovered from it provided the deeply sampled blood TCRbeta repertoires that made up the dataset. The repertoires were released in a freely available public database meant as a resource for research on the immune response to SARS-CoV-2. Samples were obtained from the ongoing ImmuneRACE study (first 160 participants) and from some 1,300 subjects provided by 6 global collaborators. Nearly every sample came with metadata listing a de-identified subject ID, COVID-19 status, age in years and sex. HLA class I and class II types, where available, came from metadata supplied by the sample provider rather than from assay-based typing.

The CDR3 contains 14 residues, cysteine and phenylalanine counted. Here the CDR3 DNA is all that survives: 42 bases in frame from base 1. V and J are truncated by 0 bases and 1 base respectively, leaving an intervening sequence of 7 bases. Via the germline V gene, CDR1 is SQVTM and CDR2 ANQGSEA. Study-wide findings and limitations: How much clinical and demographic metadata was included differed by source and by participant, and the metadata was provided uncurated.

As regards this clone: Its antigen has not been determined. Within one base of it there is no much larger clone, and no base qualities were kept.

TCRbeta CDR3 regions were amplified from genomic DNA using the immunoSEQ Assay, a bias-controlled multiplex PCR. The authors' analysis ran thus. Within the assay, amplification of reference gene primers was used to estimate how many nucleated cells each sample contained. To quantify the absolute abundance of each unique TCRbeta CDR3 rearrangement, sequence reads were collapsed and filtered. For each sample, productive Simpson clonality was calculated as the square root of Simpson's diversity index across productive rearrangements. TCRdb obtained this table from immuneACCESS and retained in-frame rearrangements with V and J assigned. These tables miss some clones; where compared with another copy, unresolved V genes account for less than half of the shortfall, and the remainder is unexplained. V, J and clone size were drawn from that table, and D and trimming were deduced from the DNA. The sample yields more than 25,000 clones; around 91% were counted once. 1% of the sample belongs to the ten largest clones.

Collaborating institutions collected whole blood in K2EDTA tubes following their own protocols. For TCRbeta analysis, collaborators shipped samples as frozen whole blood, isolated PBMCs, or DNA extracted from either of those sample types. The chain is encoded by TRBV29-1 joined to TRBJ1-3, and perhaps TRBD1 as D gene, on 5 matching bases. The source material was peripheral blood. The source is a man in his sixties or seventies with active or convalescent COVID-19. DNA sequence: TGCAGCGTTGAAGATCGGGGGTCTGGAAACACCATATATTTT. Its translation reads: CSVEDRGSGNTIYF.